This TCR beta chain appears in the sequencing data of a study of identical twins. TCRdb independently ran MiXCR on the 5' RACE reads; one entry per CDR3 protein. The repertoire holds 200,000 to 250,000 distinct CDR3 sequences, with under 8.5% as singletons. A further study also used this sample, focusing on T cells expressing NK-cell markers.

This TCR was recovered from a woman in her late teens or twenties in good health. What was sequenced was CD8+ T cells sorted from blood.

This chain's CDR3 is CAWFGDTDGTRHTDTQYF. The CDR3 nucleotides read TGTGCCTGGTTCGGTGACACGGACGGAACCCGCCACACAGATACGCAGTATTTT. The V and J genes are TRBV30 and TRBJ2-3; unclear D gene. Trimming took off 5 bases at V and 2 bases at J, with 26 bases between the two ends. The germline CDR1 and CDR2 sequences are GTSNPN and SVGIG (reference sequence). The CDR3 runs 18 residues.